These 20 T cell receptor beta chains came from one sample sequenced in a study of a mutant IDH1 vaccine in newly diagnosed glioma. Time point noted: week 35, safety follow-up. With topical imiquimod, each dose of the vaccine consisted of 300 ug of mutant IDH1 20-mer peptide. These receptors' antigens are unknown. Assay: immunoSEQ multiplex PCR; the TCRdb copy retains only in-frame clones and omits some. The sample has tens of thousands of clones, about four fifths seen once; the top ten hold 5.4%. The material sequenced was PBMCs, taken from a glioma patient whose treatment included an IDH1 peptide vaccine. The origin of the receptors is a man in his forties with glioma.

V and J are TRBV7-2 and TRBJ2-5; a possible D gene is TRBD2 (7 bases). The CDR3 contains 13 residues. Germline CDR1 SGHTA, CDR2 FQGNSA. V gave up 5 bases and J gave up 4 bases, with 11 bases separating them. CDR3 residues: CASSRGAVETQYF. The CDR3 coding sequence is TGTGCCAGCAGCCGGGGGGCTGTAGAGACCCAGTACTTC.

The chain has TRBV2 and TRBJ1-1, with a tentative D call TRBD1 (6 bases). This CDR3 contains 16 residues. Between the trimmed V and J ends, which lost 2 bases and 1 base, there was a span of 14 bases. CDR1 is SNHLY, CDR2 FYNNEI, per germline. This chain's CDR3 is CASSERPLTGNTEAFF. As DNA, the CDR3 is TGTGCCAGCAGTGAAAGGCCCCTGACAGGGAACACTGAAGCTTTCTTT.

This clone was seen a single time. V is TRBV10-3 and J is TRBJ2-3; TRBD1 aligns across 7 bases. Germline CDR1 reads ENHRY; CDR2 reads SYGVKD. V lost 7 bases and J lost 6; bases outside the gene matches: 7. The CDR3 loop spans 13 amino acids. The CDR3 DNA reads TGTGCCATCACCGGACAGGTCTGGGATACGCAGTATTTT. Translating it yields CAITGQVWDTQYF.

CDR3 sequence: CASSLQGGEKLFF. For the CDR3, the DNA is TGTGCCAGCAGCTTACAGGGGGGCGAAAAACTGTTTTTT. This chain links TRBV5-5 with TRBJ1-4; 8 bases are shared with TRBD1. The ends lost 2 bases at V and 8 bases at J; junction bases unmatched: 2. CDR1 SGHKS and CDR2 YYEKEE come from the germline V gene (reference sequence). CDR3 length: 13 amino acids.

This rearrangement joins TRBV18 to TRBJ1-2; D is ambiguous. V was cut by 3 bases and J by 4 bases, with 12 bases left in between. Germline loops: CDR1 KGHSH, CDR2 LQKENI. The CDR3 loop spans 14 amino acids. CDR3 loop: CASSPSGQTYGYTF. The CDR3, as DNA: TGTGCCAGCTCACCCTCTGGGCAGACCTATGGCTACACCTTC.

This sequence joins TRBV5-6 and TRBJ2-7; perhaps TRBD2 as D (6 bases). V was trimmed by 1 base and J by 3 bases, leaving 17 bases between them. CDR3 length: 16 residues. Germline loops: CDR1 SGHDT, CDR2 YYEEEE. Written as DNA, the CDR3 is TGTGCCAGCAGCTTGCCGGGAGCTCCCACAAGCTACGAGCAGTACTTC. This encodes CASSLPGAPTSYEQYF.

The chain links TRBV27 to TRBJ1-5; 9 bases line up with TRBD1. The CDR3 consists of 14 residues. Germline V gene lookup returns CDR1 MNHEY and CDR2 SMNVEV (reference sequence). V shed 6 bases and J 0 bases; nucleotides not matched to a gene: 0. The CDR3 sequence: CASRTGGSNQPQHF. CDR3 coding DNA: TGTGCCAGCAGGACAGGGGGTAGCAATCAGCCCCAGCATTTT.

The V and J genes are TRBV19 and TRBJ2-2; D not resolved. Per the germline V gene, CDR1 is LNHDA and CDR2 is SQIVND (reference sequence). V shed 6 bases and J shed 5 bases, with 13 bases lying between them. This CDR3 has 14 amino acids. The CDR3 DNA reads TGTGCCAGTAGCCAAGAGGAAGGGACCGGGGAGCTGTTTTTT. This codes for CASSQEEGTGELFF. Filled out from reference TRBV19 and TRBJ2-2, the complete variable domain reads DGGITQSPKYLFRKEGQNVTLSCEQNLNHDAMYWYRQDPGQGLRLIYYSQIVNDFQKGDIAEGYSVSREKKESFPLTVTSAQKNPTAFYLCASSQEEGTGELFFGEGSRLTVL.

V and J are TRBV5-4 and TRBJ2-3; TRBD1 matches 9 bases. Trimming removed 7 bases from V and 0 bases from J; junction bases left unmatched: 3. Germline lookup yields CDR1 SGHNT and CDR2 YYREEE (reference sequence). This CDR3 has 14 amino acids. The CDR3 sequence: CASSGQGSTDTQYF. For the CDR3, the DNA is TGTGCCAGCTCTGGACAGGGGAGCACAGATACGCAGTATTTT.

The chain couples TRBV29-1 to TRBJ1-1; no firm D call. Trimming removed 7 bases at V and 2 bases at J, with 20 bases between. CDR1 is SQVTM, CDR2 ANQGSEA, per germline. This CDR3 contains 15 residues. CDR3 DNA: TGCAGCGCTCACACGTTACGGGCGGCCAACACTGAAGCTTTCTTT. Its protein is CSAHTLRAANTEAFF.

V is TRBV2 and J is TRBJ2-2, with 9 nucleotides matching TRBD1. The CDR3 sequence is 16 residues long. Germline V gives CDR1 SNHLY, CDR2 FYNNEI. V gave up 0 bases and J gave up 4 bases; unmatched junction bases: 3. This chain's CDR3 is CASSEARTGVTGELFF. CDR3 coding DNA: TGTGCCAGCAGTGAAGCTAGGACAGGGGTCACCGGGGAGCTGTTTTTT.

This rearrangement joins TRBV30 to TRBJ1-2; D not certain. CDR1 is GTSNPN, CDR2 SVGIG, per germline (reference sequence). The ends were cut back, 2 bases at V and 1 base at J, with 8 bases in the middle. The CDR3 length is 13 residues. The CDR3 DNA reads TGTGCCTGGAGTTCAAGCTTTAACTATGGCTACACCTTC. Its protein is CAWSSSFNYGYTF.

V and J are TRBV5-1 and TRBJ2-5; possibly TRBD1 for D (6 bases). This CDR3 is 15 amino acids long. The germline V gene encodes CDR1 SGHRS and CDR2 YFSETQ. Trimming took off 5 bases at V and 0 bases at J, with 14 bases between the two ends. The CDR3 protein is CASSDRDKNQETQYF. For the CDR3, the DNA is TGCGCCAGCAGTGACCGGGACAAAAACCAAGAGACCCAGTACTTC.

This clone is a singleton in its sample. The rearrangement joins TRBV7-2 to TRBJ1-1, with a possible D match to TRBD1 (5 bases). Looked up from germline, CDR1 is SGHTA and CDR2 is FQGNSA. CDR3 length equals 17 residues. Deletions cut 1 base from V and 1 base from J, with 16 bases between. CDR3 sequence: CASSLVPQAFANTEAFF. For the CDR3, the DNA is TGTGCCAGCAGCTTAGTTCCACAGGCATTCGCGAACACTGAAGCTTTCTTT.

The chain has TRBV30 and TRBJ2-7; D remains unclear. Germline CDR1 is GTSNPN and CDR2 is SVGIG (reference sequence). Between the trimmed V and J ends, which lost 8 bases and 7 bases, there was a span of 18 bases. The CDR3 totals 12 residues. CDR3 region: CALGVTMGEQYF. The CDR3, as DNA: TGTGCCCTCGGTGTAACTATGGGGGAGCAGTACTTC.

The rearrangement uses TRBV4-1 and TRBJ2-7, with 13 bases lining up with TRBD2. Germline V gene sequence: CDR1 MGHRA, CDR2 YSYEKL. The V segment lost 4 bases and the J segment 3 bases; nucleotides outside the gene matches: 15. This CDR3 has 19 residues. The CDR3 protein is CASSLRRTGTSGNLYEQYF. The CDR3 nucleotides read TGCGCCAGCAGCCTCCGACGGACGGGGACTAGCGGGAACCTCTACGAGCAGTACTTC.

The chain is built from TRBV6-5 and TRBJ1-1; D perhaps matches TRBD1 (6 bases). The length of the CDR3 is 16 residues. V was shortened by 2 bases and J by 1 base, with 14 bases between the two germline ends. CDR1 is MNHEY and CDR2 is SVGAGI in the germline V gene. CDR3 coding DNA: TGTGCCAGCAGTTACGCGTCGGGGGCGGGGAACACTGAAGCTTTCTTT. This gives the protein CASSYASGAGNTEAFF.

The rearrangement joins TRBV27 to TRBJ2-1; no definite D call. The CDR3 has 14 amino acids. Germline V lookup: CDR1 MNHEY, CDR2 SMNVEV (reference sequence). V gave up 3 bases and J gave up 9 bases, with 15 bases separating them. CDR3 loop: CASSLNTVPSEQFF. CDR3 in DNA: TGTGCCAGCAGTTTGAATACTGTCCCATCTGAGCAGTTCTTC.

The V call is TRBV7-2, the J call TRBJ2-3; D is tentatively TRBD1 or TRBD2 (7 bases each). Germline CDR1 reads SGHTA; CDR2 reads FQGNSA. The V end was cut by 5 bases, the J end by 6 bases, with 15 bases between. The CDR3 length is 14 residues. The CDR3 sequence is CASSPNRGGDTQYF. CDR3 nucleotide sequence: TGTGCCAGCAGCCCCAACAGGGGAGGGGATACGCAGTATTTT.

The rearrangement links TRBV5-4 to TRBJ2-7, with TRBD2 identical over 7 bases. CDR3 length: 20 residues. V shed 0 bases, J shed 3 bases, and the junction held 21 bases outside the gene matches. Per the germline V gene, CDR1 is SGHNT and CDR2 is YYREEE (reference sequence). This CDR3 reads CASSLGEGSLLNMWDYEQYF. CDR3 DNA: TGTGCCAGCAGCTTGGGGGAGGGCAGTCTCCTCAATATGTGGGACTACGAGCAGTACTTC. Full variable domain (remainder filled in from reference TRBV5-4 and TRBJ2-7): ETGVTQSPTHLIKTRGQQVTLRCSSQSGHNTVSWYQQALGQGPQFIFQYYREEENGRGNFPPRFSGLQFPNYSSELNVNALELDDSALYLCASSLGEGSLLNMWDYEQYFGPGTRLTVT.